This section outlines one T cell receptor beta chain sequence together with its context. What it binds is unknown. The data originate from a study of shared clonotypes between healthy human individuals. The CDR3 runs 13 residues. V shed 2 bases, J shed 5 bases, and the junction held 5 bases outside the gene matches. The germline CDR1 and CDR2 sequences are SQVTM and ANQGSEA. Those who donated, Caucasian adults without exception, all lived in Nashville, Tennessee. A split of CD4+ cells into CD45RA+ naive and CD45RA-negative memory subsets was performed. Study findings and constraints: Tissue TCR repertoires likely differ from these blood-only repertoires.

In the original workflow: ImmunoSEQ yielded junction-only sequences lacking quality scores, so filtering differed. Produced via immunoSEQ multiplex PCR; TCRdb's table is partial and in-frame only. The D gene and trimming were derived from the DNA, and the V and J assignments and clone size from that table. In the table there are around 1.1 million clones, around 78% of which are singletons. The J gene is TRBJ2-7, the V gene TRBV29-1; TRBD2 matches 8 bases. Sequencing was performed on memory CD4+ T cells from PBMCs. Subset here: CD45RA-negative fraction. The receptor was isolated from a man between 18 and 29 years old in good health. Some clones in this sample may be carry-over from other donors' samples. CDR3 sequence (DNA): TGCAGCGTTGAACCGGGACTAGGGGACGAGCAGTACTTC. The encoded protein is CSVEPGLGDEQYF.